This TCR beta chain is from a study of T cells after yellow fever vaccination. The overall study: Where fractions had low cell numbers, libraries were prepared from them with the SMART-Seq v4 Ultra Low Input RNA kit.

Germline CDR1 MNHEY, CDR2 SMNVEV (reference sequence). The V gene lost 2 bases and the J gene lost 5 bases, with 12 bases spanning the gap. The CDR3 runs to 14 residues. Ten or more counts support this clonotype. TCRdb re-called the 5' RACE reads with MiXCR, one entry per CDR3 protein. The sample contains 100,000 to 150,000 distinct CDR3 sequences, 7.4% of which appear only once. Material: CD4+ T cells sorted from PBMCs, obtained roughly 10 days after the first yellow fever vaccination. The clonotype comes from a man aged 18 to 30 who received the YFV17D yellow fever vaccine. The rearrangement uses TRBV27 and TRBJ2-5; D might be TRBD2 (5 bases). The CDR3 nucleotides read TGTGCCAGCAGTTTAGGGCGGACGGGGGAGACCCAGTACTTC. It translates to CASSLGRTGETQYF.